This record concerns one TCR beta chain sequence. What this receptor recognizes is not known. No qualities accompany the bases; no much larger clone lies one base away. The entry originates in a study of type 1 regulatory T cells (dated by TCRdb to the early 2020s). Study-level background: An in vitro protocol by which a Tr1-enriched, alloantigen-specific CD4 T cell product named T-allo10 was generated was characterized in the study. T-allo10 was under clinical evaluation in patients with hematological malignancies receiving allogeneic hematopoietic stem cell transplantation.

The instrument given in TCRdb is Illumina MiSeq. In-frame beta chains were kept once TCRdb had trimmed the public reads at Q25 with fastp and called clones with MiXCR. Records with the same CDR3 protein are collapsed into one entry carrying the most frequent genes and DNA. This sample lists approximately 21,000 distinct CDR3 sequences; approximately 51% were detected once. Roughly 5% of the sample goes to the ten largest clones. At the junction V is shortened by 3 bases and J by 3 bases, with 17 bases in between. From cysteine to phenylalanine, the CDR3 is 16 amino acids long. The read is trimmed to its CDR3 DNA, 48 bases read in frame from base 1. CDR1 and CDR2, looked up from the germline V gene (reference sequence), are LGHDT and YNNKEL.

The origin of this receptor is a human donor in good health. The receptor chain draws on TRBV3-1 and TRBJ1-2, with TRBD1 as a weak D call on 5 bases. Sequencing was carried out using cultured T cells, either the whole culture or a sorted T cell fraction (not recorded which). The CDR3 corresponds to CASSHGGLGPDYGYTF. The nucleotide sequence reads as follows: TGTGCCAGCAGCCACGGGGGTCTTGGGCCCGACTATGGCTACACCTTC. This CDR3, with the reference TRBV3-1 and TRBJ1-2 proteins standing in past its ends, gives the full variable domain DTAVSQTPKYLVTQMGNDKSIKCEQNLGHDTMYWYKQDSKKFLKIMFSYNNKELIINETVPNRFSPKSPDKAHLNLHINSLELGDSAVYFCASSHGGLGPDYGYTFGSGTRLTVV.